This note documents a single TCR beta chain sequence. The source of the sample is a study of T cells in Graves' hyperthyroidism and ophthalmopathy. CDR3 size: 15 residues. Deletions cut 5 bases from V and 3 bases from J, with 15 bases between. Per the germline V gene, CDR1 is SGHRS and CDR2 is YFSETQ. The PBMCs had their origin in less than 13 ml of fresh peripheral blood. Amplification targeted TCR beta CDR3 regions from RNA transcripts. An initial round of RT-PCR targeting the TCR CDR3 relied on the HTBI primer set. MiXCR, applied by TCRdb to the multiplex PCR reads, yields one record per CDR3 protein. The data show more than 500,000 distinct CDR3 sequences, with 12% to 15% seen just once and about 15% held by the top ten.

Sequencing was performed on blood. The J gene is TRBJ1-5, the V gene TRBV5-1, with D perhaps matching TRBD1 (5 bases). This TCR was sampled from a woman aged 40 to 50 with Graves' hyperthyroidism. This chain's CDR3 is CASRFDSSLNQPQHF. CDR3 bases: TGCGCCAGCAGATTCGACAGTAGCCTCAATCAGCCCCAGCATTTT.